This is a list of T cell receptor beta chains from one sample in a study of blood T cell repertoires in COVID-19. Repertoires were generated with immunoSEQ multiplex PCR, while TCRdb's copy carries only in-frame clones and drops some. This table has about 59,000 clones, about 70% appearing once. Sequencing was performed on peripheral blood. These receptors came from a woman in her sixties or seventies with acute or convalescent COVID-19. The conserved cysteine and the conserved F or W are not part of the CDR3 here. The order of the fields is V gene, CDR3 protein.

TRBV9	ASSVATGGYNEQF
TRBV9	ASSVSPSTDTQY
TRBV18	ASSPRDGNYGYT
TRBV5-4	ASSFGLAGTTDTQY
TRBV2	ASKDSPSYGYT
TRBV12-3/TRBV12-4	ASTPGGVGYT
TRBV2	ASKATATNEKLF
TRBV9	ASSVTGTAEETQY
TRBV10-2	ASSGGTGWTPKDYEQY
TRBV9	ASSPSGGSNTGELF
TRBV4-1	ASSQASQRGQKTGANVLT
TRBV7-8	ASSSRPQETTNYGYT
TRBV11-2	ASSLTPGDNTEAF
TRBV12-5	ASGSGTGGNTEAF
TRBV7-6	ASSSEADRGSPLH
TRBV9	ASTPGTGVGYT
TRBV5-1	ASSPGQSPANYGYT
TRBV5-8	ASSLSNSDRGTEAF
TRBV7-6	ASSSLARSSYNEQF
TRBV5-1	ASSLDLSSGNTIY
TRBV11-3	ASSSRTGNTIY
TRBV2	ASNRKSGGHNEQF
TRBV7-9	ASSPVGQGGLPLN
TRBV12-3/TRBV12-4	ASSSWGQAF
TRBV5-8	ASSLDSSDTQY
TRBV9	ASSADWGGTGSNTEAF
TRBV9	ASSVAGGGRNYGYT
TRBV24-1	ATSEYTSYNEQF
TRBV5-4	ASSLRSGTGATEAF
TRBV6-5	ASITGGSSIQPQH
TRBV7-8	ASSLSPGGGQPQH
TRBV6-5	ASSYYRDRDGYT
TRBV27	ASSFGVGGYEQY
TRBV29-1	SVEGGPGGNQPQH
TRBV5-1	ASSVGTGGTYEQY
TRBV7-6	ASSLQGVGYEQY
TRBV2	ASNPLGVSNTEAF
TRBV2	ASKPAGTLSGQPQH
TRBV3-1/TRBV3-2	ATGGKGTNYGYT
TRBV27	ASSARANYGYT
TRBV18	ASSPPVWRNGYT
TRBV6-5	ASSAGTSGKETQY
TRBV5-4	ASSPPRGNEQF
TRBV2	ASSELENTEAF
TRBV3-1/TRBV3-2	ASSRLLGTDTQY
TRBV27	ASSGGAQSSYNSPLH
TRBV7-2	ASSLKPHLTGNEQY
TRBV29-1	SVGSRGTSEAF
TRBV5-1	ASSSRTGLSVGQY
TRBV24-1	ATSTPPNADRQGPRGYT
TRBV10-1	ASSESGRNYGYT
TRBV20-1	SASRGGNDQPQH
TRBV5-5	ASSLFGFQEPNGYT
TRBV5-1	ASSPLAGGDNEQF
TRBV11-3	ASSPVRGSSYNEQF
TRBV10-3	AISPSPDEQF
TRBV5-1	ASSLEGLAGLRGTQY
TRBV9	ASSVAPWTGGEETQY
TRBV7-9	ASSPWDSVFYGYT